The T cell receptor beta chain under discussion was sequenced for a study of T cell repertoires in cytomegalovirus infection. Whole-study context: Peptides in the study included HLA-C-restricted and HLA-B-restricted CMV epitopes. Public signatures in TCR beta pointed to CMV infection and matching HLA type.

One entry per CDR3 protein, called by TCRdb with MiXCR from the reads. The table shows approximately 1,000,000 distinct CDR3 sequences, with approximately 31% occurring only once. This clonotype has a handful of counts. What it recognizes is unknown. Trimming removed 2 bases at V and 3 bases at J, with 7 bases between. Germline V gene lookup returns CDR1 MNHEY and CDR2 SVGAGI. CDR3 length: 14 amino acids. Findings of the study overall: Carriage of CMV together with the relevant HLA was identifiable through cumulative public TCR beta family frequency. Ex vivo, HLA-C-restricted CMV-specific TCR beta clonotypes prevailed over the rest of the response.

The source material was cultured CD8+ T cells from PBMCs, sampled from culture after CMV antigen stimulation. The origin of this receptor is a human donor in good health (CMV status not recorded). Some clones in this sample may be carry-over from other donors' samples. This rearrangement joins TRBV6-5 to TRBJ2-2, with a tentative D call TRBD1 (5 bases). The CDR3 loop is CASSYRQYTGELFF. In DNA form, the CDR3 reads TGTGCCAGCAGTTACCGACAGTACACCGGGGAGCTGTTTTTT.